The clone carrying this T cell receptor beta chain was counted only a few times. As originally analysed: Reference gene primers were amplified, and this amplification served to estimate nucleated cell counts. Data came from immunoSEQ multiplex PCR; TCRdb stores just in-frame clones and leaves some out. The V and J calls and clone size are taken from that table; D and trimming were inferred from the DNA. Here the sample spans fewer than 250,000 clones, 92% being singletons. The data belong to a study of blood T cell repertoires in COVID-19. As for the study in general: Nucleic acid was either cDNA or gDNA, and it came from T cells, B-cell-depleted T cells, or PBMCs.

The sequence was obtained from a man aged 30-40 years with COVID-19, enrolled during active disease. The sequenced sample was peripheral blood.

The CDR3 protein is CASSYGRRNYEQYF. The CDR3 DNA is TGTGCCAGCAGTTATGGGCGACGAAACTACGAGCAGTACTTC. V gene TRBV6-5 combines with J gene TRBJ2-7; D is undetermined. The germline V gene has CDR1 MNHEY and CDR2 SVGAGI. CDR3 length: 14 residues. Trimming pared 3 bases from V and 3 bases from J, leaving 12 bases between.